These 3 T cell receptor beta chains share one sample of origin, sequenced in a study of blood T cell repertoires in COVID-19. TCRdb's copy holds only in-frame clones and misses some; the assay was immunoSEQ multiplex PCR. The sample yields 450,000 or so clones, roughly 90% seen once. Sample: peripheral blood. These receptors were collected from a young man with COVID-19, enrolled during active disease.

This chain links TRBV29-1 with TRBJ2-1, with D perhaps matching TRBD2 (6 bases). The V gene's germline CDR1 is SQVTM and CDR2 ANQGSEA. V was shortened by 4 bases and J by 0 bases, with 10 bases between the two germline ends. This CDR3 is 14 amino acids long. CDR3 in amino acids: CSVGGGNSYNEQFF. CDR3 sequence (DNA): TGCAGCGTTGGGGGCGGGAACTCCTACAATGAGCAGTTCTTC.

V is TRBV11-2 and J is TRBJ2-1; TRBD1 aligns across 7 bases. This CDR3 has 15 residues. With V trimmed by 6 bases and J by 8 bases, 13 bases remained unmatched. CDR1 and CDR2 (germline): SGHAT, FQNNGV. The CDR3 region has the DNA TGTGCCAGCAGATCACAGACAGGGCGAGGACATGAGCAGTTCTTC. Its translation is CASRSQTGRGHEQFF.

The gene calls are TRBV14 and TRBJ2-1; D unresolved. V was shortened by 0 bases and J by 0 bases, with 9 bases between the two germline ends. The CDR3 contains 16 residues. CDR1 SGHDN and CDR2 FVKESK come from the germline V gene. CDR3: CASSQDPISSYNEQFF. Written as DNA, the CDR3 is TGTGCCAGCAGCCAAGATCCGATTAGCTCCTACAATGAGCAGTTCTTC.